This T cell receptor beta chain was found in a study of cytomegalovirus exposure and HLA in healthy donors. General study results and limits: 87-base-pair reads could not separate some V segments, including TRBV6-2 and TRBV6-3.

CDR3 length: 12 amino acids. The germline V gene encodes CDR1 SNHLY and CDR2 FYNNEI. V dropped 6 bases and J dropped 14 bases, with 17 bases sitting between them. In the PCR, 60 Vbeta and 13 Jbeta primers were used. Authors' data handling: Counted up in a later analysis, unique TCR beta chains came to some 72 million, with about 9.9 million shared. The table came from immunoSEQ multiplex PCR; TCRdb's copy has only in-frame clones and leaves some out. Clonal size and the V and J genes are those of that table, whereas D and trimming came from the DNA. This table has about 110,000 clones, 55% to 75% appearing once. This clone was counted between two and nine times. Its antigen is not identified.

This sequence joins TRBV2 and TRBJ2-1; D is ambiguous. The source of this sequence is a man aged 30-40 years in good health and CMV-seropositive. Sequenced sample: PBMCs. The CDR3 spells CASSVDWSSKFF. CDR3 nucleotide sequence: TGTGCCAGCAGCGTTGACTGGTCCAGCAAGTTCTTC.